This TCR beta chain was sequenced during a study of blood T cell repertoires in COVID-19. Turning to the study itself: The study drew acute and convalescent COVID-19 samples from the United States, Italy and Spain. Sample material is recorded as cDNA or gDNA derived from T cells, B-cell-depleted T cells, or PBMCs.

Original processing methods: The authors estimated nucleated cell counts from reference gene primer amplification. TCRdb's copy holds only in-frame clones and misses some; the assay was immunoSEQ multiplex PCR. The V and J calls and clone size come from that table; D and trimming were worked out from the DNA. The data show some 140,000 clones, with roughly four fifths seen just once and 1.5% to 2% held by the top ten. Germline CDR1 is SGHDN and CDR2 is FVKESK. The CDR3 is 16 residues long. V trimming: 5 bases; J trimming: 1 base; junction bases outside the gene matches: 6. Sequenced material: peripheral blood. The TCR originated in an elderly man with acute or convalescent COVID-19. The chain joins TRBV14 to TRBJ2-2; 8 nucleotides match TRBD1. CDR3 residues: CASSGQGWKNTGELFF. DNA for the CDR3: TGTGCCAGCAGCGGACAGGGTTGGAAGAACACCGGGGAGCTGTTTTTT.